Listed here are 27 T cell receptor beta chains from one sample, sequenced in a study of blood T cell repertoires in COVID-19 (dated by TCRdb to between 2020 and 2021). Preparation of the library involved the immunoSEQ multiplex PCR assay. Held by TCRdb, this immuneACCESS table contains in-frame sequences only and omits some clones. Under half of the omission traces to an unresolved V gene where checked; the cause of the rest is unknown. In this sample the table shows about 100,000 clones, around four fifths of which occur a single time. Of the sample, around an eighth is held by the ten largest clones. Sequencing was carried out using peripheral blood. These receptors came from a woman aged 70 to 79 with acute or convalescent COVID-19.

The chain employs TRBV2 and TRBJ1-1, with 8 bases that match TRBD1. With 5 bases clipped from V and 3 bases from J, the junction kept 5 bases outside the gene matches. Germline CDR1 SNHLY, CDR2 FYNNEI. The CDR3 runs to 14 residues. In DNA form, the CDR3 reads TGTGCCAGCAGTTTACAGGGGGTGGACACTGAAGCTTTCTTT. It yields the protein CASSLQGVDTEAFF.

The rearrangement joins TRBV6-4 to TRBJ1-6, with D unclear. CDR1 and CDR2 (germline): MRHNA, SNTAGT. The length of the CDR3 is 14 residues. The V end lost 3 bases, the J end lost 5 bases, and 8 bases lay between the germline ends. The CDR3 sequence is CASSESPHNSPLHF. The DNA for the CDR3 is TGTGCCAGCAGTGAGAGCCCCCATAATTCACCCCTCCACTTT.

The rearrangement links TRBV30 to TRBJ1-3; D gene unclear. Trimming removed 0 bases from V and 0 bases from J, with 6 bases in between. Per germline, CDR1 GTSNPN and CDR2 SVGIG (reference sequence). The CDR3 sequence is 14 residues long. The CDR3, as DNA: TGTGCCTGGAGTGTACTAAGCTCTGGAAACACCATATATTTT. Amino acid sequence: CAWSVLSSGNTIYF.

V is TRBV11-3 and J is TRBJ2-3; the D is unclear. This CDR3 has 14 residues. Germline V gene sequence: CDR1 SGHNT, CDR2 YENEEA. V lost 1 base and J 0 bases, leaving 5 bases between the germline ends. This chain's CDR3 is CASSLASSTDTQYF. For the CDR3, the DNA is TGTGCCAGCAGCTTAGCCTCTAGCACAGATACGCAGTATTTT.

In its sample, this clone was seen once. The V and J genes are TRBV5-1 and TRBJ1-1, with 7 bases that match TRBD1. The ends lost 3 bases at V and 5 bases at J; junction bases unmatched: 10. This CDR3 is 15 amino acids long. Germline CDR1 is SGHRS and CDR2 is YFSETQ. CDR3 nucleotides: TGCGCCAGCAGCTCAGACGCAGGGGGGCCGACTGAAGCTTTCTTT. Its protein is CASSSDAGGPTEAFF.

This clone occurred a few times. The J gene is TRBJ2-1, the V gene TRBV7-9; 12 positions agree with TRBD2. J lost 4 bases, V lost 5 bases, and 12 bases had no gene match. In germline, CDR1 is SEHNR, CDR2 FQNEAQ (reference sequence). The CDR3 runs to 18 residues. The CDR3 is CASSPPLLLAGGYNEQFF. CDR3 nucleotides: TGTGCCAGCAGCCCGCCCTTACTACTAGCGGGGGGTTACAATGAGCAGTTCTTC.

This chain connects TRBV9 to TRBJ2-5, with a weak D call TRBD2 (7 bases). V lost 2 bases and J 4 bases, leaving 12 bases between the germline ends. CDR3 length: 14 residues. Germline-derived CDR1 and CDR2 are SGDLS and YYNGEE. The CDR3 loop reads CASSVGGGRETQYF. CDR3 nucleotides: TGTGCCAGCAGCGTGGGGGGGGGCCGAGAGACCCAGTACTTC.

The chain couples TRBV5-4 to TRBJ2-1; no clear D. The CDR3 is 13 amino acids. Germline CDR1 and CDR2: SGHNT and YYREEE (reference sequence). V shed 2 bases and J shed 5 bases, with 8 bases lying between them. In nucleotides, the CDR3 is TGTGCCAGCAGCTTATACTTGAACAATGAGCAGTTCTTC. Protein: CASSLYLNNEQFF.

Only one count was recorded for this clone. The chain employs TRBV4-2 and TRBJ1-3; D is uncertain. V lost 0 bases, J lost 0 bases, and 15 bases lay in between. Per germline, CDR1 LGHNA and CDR2 YNFKEQ. This CDR3 region has 18 residues. In DNA form, the CDR3 reads TGTGCCAGCAGCCAAGAGACAACAGAAATCCTCTCTGGAAACACCATATATTTT. It codes for CASSQETTEILSGNTIYF.

The rearrangement joins TRBV7-3 to TRBJ2-3; D not certain. Germline CDR1 reads SGHTA; CDR2 reads FQGTGA. V gave up 4 bases and J gave up 2 bases, with 7 bases separating them. The CDR3 has 13 amino acids. The CDR3 DNA follows: TGTGCCAGCAGCTCCACAAACACAGATACGCAGTATTTT. It yields the protein CASSSTNTDTQYF.

The rearrangement links TRBV3-1 (or the pseudogene TRBV3-2) to TRBJ2-5; D remains ambiguous. The CDR3 spans 12 residues. Germline V gives CDR1 LGHDT, CDR2 YNNKEL (reference sequence). With 1 base removed from V and 5 bases from J, the gap between germline ends came to 5 bases. This chain's CDR3 is CASSQGRETQYF. The CDR3 bases are TGTGCCAGCAGCCAAGGGCGGGAGACCCAGTACTTC.

The chain has TRBV7-8 and TRBJ1-1, with no clear D. The germline V gene has CDR1 SGHVS and CDR2 FQNEAQ. Trimming cost V 4 bases and J 7 bases, with 16 bases left between them. The CDR3 spans 14 residues. The CDR3 coding sequence is TGTGCCAGCAGCTCCCTAGTCGGAAGGCTTGAAGCTTTCTTT. It encodes CASSSLVGRLEAFF.

The chain recombines TRBV6-2 or TRBV6-3 with TRBJ2-3, with 8 nucleotides matching TRBD2. This CDR3 region has 18 residues. Per germline, CDR1 MNHEY and CDR2 SVGEGT. Unmatched junction bases numbered 12, after V lost 2 bases and J lost 2 bases. The CDR3 region is CASSYPAPGGLNTDTQYF. DNA of the CDR3: TGTGCCAGCAGTTACCCGGCCCCGGGGGGGCTTAACACAGATACGCAGTATTTT.

This clone came up a few times. J is TRBJ1-5 and V is TRBV6-5; TRBD1 aligns across 7 bases. Per the germline V gene, CDR1 is MNHEY and CDR2 is SVGAGI. This CDR3 is built from 15 residues. With 6 bases clipped from V and 4 bases from J, the junction kept 9 bases outside the gene matches. CDR3 in DNA: TGTGCCAGCAGAGGACAGGAGACTACTAATCAGCCCCAGCATTTT. Amino acid sequence: CASRGQETTNQPQHF.

The chain joins TRBV30 to TRBJ2-3, with 9 bases lining up with TRBD1. With 5 bases clipped from V and 3 bases from J, the junction kept 9 bases outside the gene matches. The CDR3 is 15 amino acids. Per germline, CDR1 GTSNPN and CDR2 SVGIG (reference sequence). CDR3 amino acids: CAWSNRGRGTDTQYF. CDR3 DNA sequence: TGTGCCTGGTCTAACAGGGGGCGCGGGACAGATACGCAGTATTTT. Based on the CDR3 plus reference TRBV30 and TRBJ2-3, the full variable domain is SQTIHQWPATLVQPVGSPLSLECTVEGTSNPNLYWYRQAAGRGLQLLFYSVGIGQISSEVPQNLSASRPQDRQFILSSKKLLLSDSGFYLCAWSNRGRGTDTQYFGPGTRLTVL.

This clone was counted a few times. V is TRBV19 and J is TRBJ1-6; D unclear. V lost 3 bases and J lost 0, with 9 bases in between. Germline lookup yields CDR1 LNHDA and CDR2 SQIVND (reference sequence). This CDR3 is 16 amino acids long. Written as DNA, the CDR3 is TGTGCCAGTAGTATTCTCGAGAGCTCCTATAATTCACCCCTCCACTTT. The encoded protein is CASSILESSYNSPLHF. The full variable domain, with the rest looked up from reference TRBV19 and TRBJ1-6, is DGGITQSPKYLFRKEGQNVTLSCEQNLNHDAMYWYRQDPGQGLRLIYYSQIVNDFQKGDIAEGYSVSREKKESFPLTVTSAQKNPTAFYLCASSILESSYNSPLHFGNGTRLTVT.

The count of this clone is one. CDR3: CASSYQELNTEAFF. The CDR3 DNA reads as TGTGCCAGTAGTTACCAGGAATTGAACACTGAAGCTTTCTTT. This rearrangement joins TRBV19 to TRBJ1-1, with D unresolved. Trimming cost V 5 bases and J 0 bases, with 10 bases left between them. The CDR3 sequence is 14 residues long. Per germline, CDR1 LNHDA and CDR2 SQIVND (reference sequence).

The rearrangement links TRBV3-1 (or the pseudogene TRBV3-2) to TRBJ2-5; 8 bases map to TRBD1. CDR3 length: 16 residues. CDR1 and CDR2 from the germline V gene are LGHDT and YNNKEL (reference sequence). V shed 9 bases and J 4 bases; nucleotides not matched to a gene: 16. CDR3 bases: TGTGCCAGTCGTAAACCCGGCAGGGGGCGAACAGAGACCCAGTACTTC. Amino acid sequence: CASRKPGRGRTETQYF.

The chain recombines TRBV12-3 or TRBV12-4 with TRBJ2-7; maybe TRBD1 (5 bases). The V end lost 6 bases, the J end lost 3 bases, and 12 bases lay between the germline ends. The CDR3 has 13 residues. The CDR3 reads CASRDRQRYEQYV. The CDR3 DNA sequence: TGTGCCAGCAGAGACAGACAGCGCTACGAGCAGTACGTC.

This clone was found a few times. J is TRBJ1-2 and V is TRBV7-2; 9 bases map to TRBD1. Germline values: CDR1 SGHTA, CDR2 FQGNSA. CDR3 length equals 14 residues. Trimming cost V 4 bases and J 5 bases; bases outside gene matches: 5. The CDR3 DNA sequence: TGTGCCAGCAGCTCGGACAGGGGAACATATGGCTACACCTTC. Translated: CASSSDRGTYGYTF.

J is TRBJ1-2 and V is TRBV6-1; D unresolved. V dropped 1 base and J dropped 8 bases, with 14 bases sitting between them. Germline CDR1 reads MNHNS; CDR2 reads SASEGT. The CDR3 extends over 14 amino acids. CDR3 sequence reads: CASSEVGGFGGYTF. The CDR3 DNA sequence: TGTGCCAGCAGTGAAGTAGGAGGGTTCGGAGGCTACACCTTC.

This sequence joins TRBV6-5 and TRBJ1-1; D call uncertain. There are 14 residues in the CDR3. Germline V gene sequence: CDR1 MNHEY, CDR2 SVGAGI. Trimming took 6 bases from V and 8 from J, leaving 19 bases between them. The CDR3 region has the DNA TGTGCCAGCAGAGACCACGACAAGGCTTTGGAAGCTTTCTTT. Amino acids: CASRDHDKALEAFF.

The chain has TRBV6-2 or TRBV6-3 and TRBJ1-1; no firm D call. Germline V gene data show CDR1 as MNHEY and CDR2 as SVGEGT. Deletions cut 4 bases from V and 9 bases from J, with 18 bases between. This CDR3 has 14 residues. CDR3 amino acids: CASSSEMIVGQAFF. CDR3 bases: TGTGCCAGCAGTTCTGAGATGATCGTTGGGCAAGCTTTCTTT.

The CDR3, as DNA: TGTGCCAGCAGTGGGGGGACAGGGGCTTTAATAATGTCCACTGAAGCTTTCTTT. This encodes CASSGGTGALIMSTEAFF. The V call is TRBV6-1, the J call TRBJ1-1, with 10 positions matching TRBD1. V lost 4 bases, J lost 4 bases, and 15 bases stayed unmatched. This CDR3 is 18 amino acids long. Germline CDR1 reads MNHNS; CDR2 reads SASEGT.

For the CDR3, the DNA is TGTGCCAGTAGTAGGTTAGAGGGGGTCGGGGCCAACGTCCTGACTTTC. Translating it yields CASSRLEGVGANVLTF. V gene TRBV19 combines with J gene TRBJ2-6; D may be TRBD1 (6 bases). The CDR3 length is 16 residues. From germline, CDR1 is LNHDA and CDR2 SQIVND (reference sequence). V was trimmed by 4 bases and J by 4 bases, leaving 14 bases between them.

The chain combines TRBV12-3 or TRBV12-4 with TRBJ1-1, with D unresolved. The CDR3 sequence is 11 residues long. V gave up 3 bases and J gave up 7 bases, with 6 bases separating them. CDR3 protein: CASSFRVEAFF. The CDR3 nucleotides read TGTGCCAGCAGTTTTCGGGTTGAAGCTTTCTTT.

This sequence joins TRBV11-1 and TRBJ2-5; 15 bases map to TRBD2. V lost 5 bases to trimming and J lost 3 bases; unmatched junction nucleotides: 4. Germline CDR1 is SGHAT and CDR2 is FQDESV (reference sequence). The CDR3 sequence is 16 residues long. CDR3 bases: TGTGCCAGCAGCGGCAGGACTAGCGGGGGGGAAGAGACCCAGTACTTC. Protein: CASSGRTSGGEETQYF.